These 23 T cell receptor beta chains share one sample of origin, sequenced in a study of T cell repertoires in ileal Crohn's disease. Assay: immunoSEQ multiplex PCR; the TCRdb copy retains only in-frame clones and omits some. Among approximately 27,000 clones, 81% were seen once, and the ten largest hold around 5.4%. The sample consisted of ileal tissue. Receptors were obtained from an adult with Crohn's disease.

The V and J genes are TRBV15 and TRBJ2-5; 7 bases line up with TRBD2. This CDR3 is 14 amino acids long. The V and J ends lost 8 bases and 5 bases, in that order; junction bases with no gene match: 11. Germline V gene data show CDR1 as LNHNV and CDR2 as YYDKDF (reference sequence). The CDR3 sequence is CATGGAAGRETQYF. The CDR3 DNA is TGTGCCACCGGAGGGGCAGCGGGGCGGGAGACCCAGTACTTC.

This rearrangement joins TRBV30 to TRBJ2-3; D uncertain. The ends were cut back, 0 bases at V and 2 bases at J, with 9 bases in the middle. The CDR3 runs to 14 residues. Germline-derived CDR1 and CDR2 are GTSNPN and SVGIG (reference sequence). CDR3 sequence: CAWSVWAITDTQYF. CDR3 nucleotide sequence: TGTGCCTGGAGTGTCTGGGCTATCACAGATACGCAGTATTTT. Full variable domain (outside the CDR3, taken from reference TRBV30 and TRBJ2-3): SQTIHQWPATLVQPVGSPLSLECTVEGTSNPNLYWYRQAAGRGLQLLFYSVGIGQISSEVPQNLSASRPQDRQFILSSKKLLLSDSGFYLCAWSVWAITDTQYFGPGTRLTVL.

The chain is built from TRBV4-3 and TRBJ2-2; D is perhaps TRBD1 (5 bases). Germline CDR1 is LGHNA and CDR2 is YSLEER. V lost 0 bases and J 6 bases, leaving 11 bases between the germline ends. The CDR3 runs 15 residues. CDR3 amino acids: CASSQDLGVAGELFF. CDR3 sequence (DNA): TGCGCCAGCAGCCAAGATCTAGGGGTGGCCGGGGAGCTGTTTTTT.

The chain links TRBV29-1 to TRBJ1-1, with TRBD1 matching 8 bases. This CDR3 has 14 residues. CDR1 and CDR2 (germline): SQVTM, ANQGSEA. The V segment lost 0 bases and the J segment 1 base; nucleotides outside the gene matches: 1. CDR3 sequence: CSVEDTGGNTEAFF. The DNA of the CDR3 is TGCAGCGTTGAAGATACAGGGGGGAACACTGAAGCTTTCTTT.

The chain combines TRBV7-2 with TRBJ2-1, with 13 bases aligning to TRBD2. V trimming: 5 bases; J trimming: 6 bases; junction bases outside the gene matches: 7. Germline V gene sequence: CDR1 SGHTA, CDR2 FQGNSA. CDR3 length equals 16 residues. CDR3 in amino acids: CASSPQLAGGRNEQFF. In DNA form, the CDR3 reads TGTGCCAGCAGCCCCCAACTAGCGGGGGGGCGCAATGAGCAGTTCTTC.

This sequence joins TRBV10-3 and TRBJ1-5; D not resolved. This CDR3 is 13 amino acids long. Trimming took off 5 bases at V and 5 bases at J, with 10 bases between the two ends. The germline CDR1 and CDR2 sequences are ENHRY and SYGVKD. In DNA form, the CDR3 reads TGTGCCATCAGTCCTACAGATGATCAGCCCCAGCATTTT. Amino acids: CAISPTDDQPQHF.

V and J are TRBV4-3 and TRBJ1-3, with D possibly being TRBD1 (5 bases). Deletions cut 2 bases from V and 0 bases from J, with 17 bases between. There are 18 residues in the CDR3. Germline V gene lookup returns CDR1 LGHNA and CDR2 YSLEER. CDR3 protein: CASSQLGIDSHSGNTIYF. CDR3 in DNA: TGCGCCAGCAGCCAACTGGGAATCGACAGCCACTCTGGAAACACCATATATTTT.

This chain joins TRBV11-2 and TRBJ1-2, with TRBD1 matching over 9 bases. Germline-derived CDR1 and CDR2 are SGHAT and FQNNGV. Trimming at V came to 0 bases and at J to 4 bases, leaving 6 bases not matched to a gene. This CDR3 has 16 amino acids. The CDR3 DNA reads TGTGCCAGCAGCTTAGATCAGACGACAGGGGGCTATGGCTACACCTTC. Translation: CASSLDQTTGGYGYTF.

This chain uses TRBV9 with TRBJ2-5, with TRBD2 as a possible D gene (7 bases). With the DNA end fitting TRBJ2-7 better, the J assignment may be wrong. The length of the CDR3 is 14 residues. CDR1 is SGDLS, CDR2 YYNGEE, per germline. The CDR3 sequence: CASSPRGGGDEQYF. The CDR3, as DNA: TGTGCCAGCAGCCCCCGGGGAGGGGGGGACGAGCAGTACTTC.

The rearrangement links TRBV7-2 to TRBJ1-1, with a possible D match to TRBD1 (5 bases). This CDR3 spans 12 amino acids. The V gene's germline CDR1 is SGHTA and CDR2 FQGNSA. Trimming shortened V by 9 bases and J by 1 base, and 9 bases separated the two germline ends. The CDR3 region is CASTRENTEAFF. CDR3 coding DNA: TGTGCCAGTACCAGGGAGAACACTGAAGCTTTCTTT.

The rearrangement links TRBV11-2 to TRBJ1-2, with 7 nucleotides matching TRBD1. Germline CDR1 reads SGHAT; CDR2 reads FQNNGV. The CDR3 sequence is 14 residues long. V shed 5 bases and J 2 bases; nucleotides not matched to a gene: 5. As DNA, the CDR3 is TGTGCCAGCAGCCGACAGGGCCTGAACTATGGCTACACCTTC. It is translated as CASSRQGLNYGYTF.

The V and J genes are TRBV11-2 and TRBJ2-5; D is possibly TRBD2 (5 bases). The CDR3 has 14 amino acids. Trimming shortened V by 5 bases and J by 4 bases, and 14 bases separated the two germline ends. CDR1 is SGHAT and CDR2 is FQNNGV in the germline V gene. The CDR3 sequence: CASSPGVAVETQYF. Written as DNA, the CDR3 is TGTGCCAGCAGCCCCGGGGTGGCAGTAGAGACCCAGTACTTC.

This clone was detected only a few times. V usage is TRBV4-3 and J usage is TRBJ1-6; the match to TRBD1 covers 8 bases. Looked up from germline, CDR1 is LGHNA and CDR2 is YSLEER. The CDR3 has 15 residues. Trimming at V came to 3 bases and at J to 6 bases, leaving 4 bases not matched to a gene. Written as DNA, the CDR3 is TGCGCCAGCAGCCATAGACAGGGGAGTAATTCACCCCTCCACTTT. Protein product: CASSHRQGSNSPLHF.

The J gene is TRBJ1-6, the V gene TRBV19; a weak D match, TRBD1 (6 bases). V lost 2 bases to trimming and J lost 7 bases, with 9 bases between them. The CDR3 is 14 residues long. Germline assignment: CDR1 LNHDA and CDR2 SQIVND (reference sequence). The CDR3 region has the DNA TGTGCCAGTAGTATAATCGACAGGAATTCACCCCTCCACTTT. It translates to CASSIIDRNSPLHF.

V is TRBV6-5 and J is TRBJ1-4, with 10 bases that match TRBD1. The germline CDR1 and CDR2 sequences are MNHEY and SVGAGI. The CDR3 is 15 residues long. Trimming took 7 bases from V and 2 from J; bases not matched to a gene: 4. CDR3 DNA: TGTGCCAGCAAGGACAGGGGGATGACTAATGAAAAACTGTTTTTT. It yields the protein CASKDRGMTNEKLFF.

The rearrangement joins TRBV18 to TRBJ1-1, with 9 bases fitting TRBD1. V dropped 4 bases and J dropped 6; count of bases not matched to a gene: 0. This CDR3 region has 12 residues. Germline values: CDR1 KGHSH, CDR2 LQKENI. The CDR3 DNA reads as TGTGCCAGCTCACGACAGGGGGCTGAAGCTTTCTTT. It codes for CASSRQGAEAFF.

The chain employs TRBV2 and TRBJ2-3; 9 bases are shared with TRBD2. Germline lookup yields CDR1 SNHLY and CDR2 FYNNEI. J gave up 4 bases and V 5 bases, and 4 bases lay outside the gene matches. The CDR3 runs to 14 residues. The CDR3 nucleotides read TGTGCCAGCAGTTTAGAGCGGGGGGCAGATACGCAGTATTTT. Translation gives CASSLERGADTQYF.

This chain joins TRBV11-2 and TRBJ1-4, with 9 nucleotides matching TRBD1. There are 14 residues in the CDR3. The J segment lost 7 bases and the V segment lost 4 bases, leaving 4 bases of the junction unmatched. Germline V gene lookup returns CDR1 SGHAT and CDR2 FQNNGV. The CDR3 nucleotides read TGTGCCAGCAGCTGGGGACAGGGCTTTGAAAAACTGTTTTTT. Amino acid sequence: CASSWGQGFEKLFF.

This sequence joins TRBV14 and TRBJ1-1; 8 bases fit TRBD1. Germline lookup yields CDR1 SGHDN and CDR2 FVKESK. This CDR3 region has 14 residues. With 4 bases clipped from V and 4 bases from J, the junction kept 5 bases outside the gene matches. CDR3 DNA sequence: TGTGCCAGCAGCCGCGGACAGGGAGGCACTGAAGCTTTCTTT. Translated, it gives CASSRGQGGTEAFF. Full variable domain (outside the CDR3, taken from reference TRBV14 and TRBJ1-1): EAGVTQFPSHSVIEKGQTVTLRCDPISGHDNLYWYRRVMGKEIKFLLHFVKESKQDESGMPNNRFLAERTGGTYSTLKVQPAELEDSGVYFCASSRGQGGTEAFFGQGTRLTVV.

The chain combines TRBV7-6 with TRBJ1-4; the match to TRBD1 covers 7 bases. This CDR3 is built from 14 residues. Germline V gene data show CDR1 as SGHVS and CDR2 as FNYEAQ. The V and J ends lost 6 bases and 8 bases, in that order; junction bases with no gene match: 9. This CDR3 is CASSITGAKEKLFF. Written as DNA, the CDR3 is TGTGCCAGCAGTATCACAGGGGCGAAAGAAAAACTGTTTTTT.

This clone was detected only once. CDR3 residues: CASSLRQGGDYGYTF. The CDR3 coding sequence is TGTGCCAGCAGCTTAAGACAGGGAGGCGACTATGGCTACACCTTC. J is TRBJ1-2 and V is TRBV7-2; 7 bases agree with TRBD1. Looked up from germline, CDR1 is SGHTA and CDR2 is FQGNSA. CDR3 size: 15 residues. V shed 2 bases, J shed 3 bases, and the junction held 6 bases outside the gene matches.

The V call is TRBV7-6, the J call TRBJ1-1, with D perhaps matching TRBD1 (5 bases). CDR1 is SGHVS and CDR2 is FNYEAQ in the germline V gene. CDR3 length: 16 amino acids. Trimming removed 5 bases at V and 7 bases at J, with 23 bases between. The CDR3 spells CASSPGGRVYLHEAFF. CDR3 nucleotides: TGTGCCAGCAGCCCCGGGGGGAGGGTCTATCTACATGAAGCTTTCTTT.

About this clone: Other DNA variants within this sample encode the same CDR3. This sequence joins TRBV2 and TRBJ1-1, with D perhaps matching TRBD1 (5 bases). This CDR3 is 13 amino acids long. Per germline, CDR1 SNHLY and CDR2 FYNNEI. The germline V and J ends were trimmed by 5 bases and 1 base, with 8 bases remaining between them. The CDR3 nucleotides read TGTGCCAGCAGTTTGCAGGGGAACACTGAAGCTTTCTTT. Its translation is CASSLQGNTEAFF.